The clone carrying this TCR beta chain came up a few times. The antigen is not known. It was with a sample-barcoded 5' primer and a J-beta primer mix that a second PCR of about 6 to 12 cycles was run. TCRdb reanalysed the 5' RACE reads using MiXCR and keeps one entry per CDR3 protein. The data hold roughly 2 million distinct CDR3 sequences, with 40% to 55% observed a single time. The data were obtained in a study of blood T cells in healthy people across ages. Overall study findings and caveats: TCR beta diversity tracked closely with naive T cell percentage.

RNA extraction gave at least 5.5 micrograms of total RNA per sample. Germline V CDR1 and CDR2: ENHRY, SYGVKD. V shed 2 bases, J shed 0 bases, and the junction held 7 bases outside the gene matches. This CDR3 is 16 amino acids long. Specimen: blood. This clonotype was obtained from a woman aged 40 to 50 in good health. The chain employs TRBV10-3 and TRBJ2-7; the match to TRBD1 covers 7 bases. The chain's CDR3 is CAISEPGQMNSYEQYF. DNA for the CDR3: TGTGCCATCAGTGAGCCGGGACAGATGAACTCCTACGAGCAGTACTTC.